The clone carrying this T cell receptor (beta chain) was detected many times. Antigen unknown. The entry originates in a study of post-analysis software for immune sequencing data. Study-level points and caveats: In patients, TRBV5-6, TRBV5-1 and TRBV20-1 belonged to five or six TRBV segments found more frequently than in controls.

Presence of unique molecular identifiers characterized the TCR beta cDNA libraries. Input amounts of roughly 0.85 to 10 million T cells were used. These gave 500,000 or so cDNA molecules, so each molecule approximated one T cell. TCRdb reprocessed the PCR reads via MiXCR and lists one record per CDR3 protein. Here the sample spans about 760,000 distinct CDR3 sequences, just under 30% being singletons. The CDR3 is 13 residues long. Unmatched junction bases numbered 6, after V lost 6 bases and J lost 4 bases. Germline CDR1 SEHNR, CDR2 FQNEAQ (reference sequence). The sample consisted of blood. The receptor was isolated from a girl between 10 and 17 years old with multiple sclerosis. The V call is TRBV7-9, the J call TRBJ2-7; 7 bases agree with TRBD1. The DNA for the CDR3 is TGTGCCAGCAGTAGAGGGACAGCGTACGAGCAGTACTTC. Amino acids: CASSRGTAYEQYF. The variable domain in full, completed from reference TRBV7-9 and TRBJ2-7, reads DTGVSQNPRHKITKRGQNVTFRCDPISEHNRLYWYRQTLGQGPEFLTYFQNEAQLEKSRLLSDRFSAERPKGSFSTLEIQRTEQGDSAMYLCASSRGTAYEQYFGPGTRLTVT.